This T cell receptor (beta chain) derives from a study of blood T cells in healthy people across ages (dated by TCRdb to the mid-2010s). Regarding the complete study: In model experiments, roughly one uniquely barcoded TCR beta cDNA molecule per two T cells was captured by template switching. Donors of different ages were randomly distributed across sequencing lanes to avoid experimental bias. The donors were split into four age groups: young (average 16 years), middle-aged (about 40), aged (roughly 65) and long-lived (about 74). Two additional independent replicas of 1 million unique cDNA reads from the same blood draw were analyzed for two donors (one aged 18 to 30 and one aged 80 or older). Using deep sequencing normalized with unique cDNA molecular identifiers, the study measured how TCR beta repertoire diversity changes with age.

Donors were about 36 systemically healthy Caucasian individuals from Russia aged about 6 to 100 years. Each donor gave ten milliliters of peripheral blood, collected into EDTA-treated Vacutainer tubes. PBMCs were isolated by Ficoll-Paque density-gradient centrifugation, with at least 6 million obtained per sample. Total RNA, at least 6 micrograms per sample, was extracted from PBMCs with Trizol reagent. The percentages of naive CD45RAhigh/CD27high T cells were determined by flow cytometry on a PBMC aliquot from every donor. On this clonotype itself: Its antigen target is currently unknown. One junction end does not reproduce the germline sequence, and a read error may be involved.

Its CDR3 holds 16 amino acids, cysteine through phenylalanine. The retained sequence is limited to the CDR3, 48 bases, with the frame set at the first base. Study-wide conclusions, independent of this receptor: Because donor CMV infection status was unknown, age-related changes in expanded clonotypes were potentially confounded. Observed TCR beta diversity per million T cells fell roughly linearly with age, and a significant reduction was already apparent by age roughly 40. Compared with the aged group, the long-lived group had more naive CD4+ T cells, fewer expanded clones and increased TCR diversity, suggesting age selection. The percentage of naive T cells measured by flow cytometry correlated strongly with observed TCR beta diversity. Total diversity estimates from one million sequenced T cells were considered lower bounds and underestimates. Because profiling used bulk unsorted PBMCs, naive and antigen-experienced compartments could not be compared conclusively.

Library preparation used 5' RACE. The sequencer was an Illumina HiSeq 2500. A second PCR of about 7 to 12 cycles was run with a J-beta primer mix and a sample-barcoded 5' primer. A template-switch 5' adaptor carrying 12 random nucleotides introduced a unique molecular identifier onto each TCR beta cDNA molecule. Each sample yielded at least 2.5 million CDR3-containing paired-end reads. The Mint cDNA synthesis kit, primed by a TRBC-specific oligonucleotide, was used to synthesize first-strand cDNA from all RNA. Following uracil-DNA glycosylase treatment, a first 18-cycle PCR with universal primers M1SS and BC2_uni_R was performed on all cDNA. As for how the authors treated the data: Normalization of each sample was performed by random selection of 1 million high-quality reads, each carrying a distinct molecular identifier. Instead of being binned into consensus sequences, reads with shared molecular identifiers were discarded. MiTCR, with a Q25 quality threshold and the strictest error-elimination algorithm, was used for CDR3 identification, clonotype clustering and error correction. A nonparametric unseen species model with Euler transformation was used to estimate lower-bound total TCR beta diversity. TCRdb reran the public reads through fastp at Q25 and MiXCR, keeping productive beta chains. For every CDR3 protein sequence, its rows merge into one entry that carries the most common genes and DNA. Here the V and J calls rest on TCRdb's processing, not on the authors' analysis. Within this sample are about 1.7 million distinct CDR3 sequences, with roughly 27% of them counted one time only. The ten largest clones take up roughly 8% of the sample.

Recombination joined TRBV12-3 or TRBV12-4 with TRBJ2-5; 9 central nucleotides agree with TRBD1. The receptor was isolated from a woman in her thirties in good health. The sample taken for sequencing was blood. The CDR3 sequence is CASSLGQGQGQGTQYF. The DNA sequence follows: TGTGCCAGCAGTCTAGGACAGGGGCAAGGACAAGGGACCCAGTACTTC.